Listed below are T cell receptor beta chains from one sample, sequenced in a study of T cells expressing NK-cell markers. TCRdb re-called the 5' RACE reads; one entry per CDR3 protein, DNA not given. The table for this sample gives approximately 150,000 distinct CDR3 sequences. The sequenced material came from blood T cells: a sorted CD56 or NKG2C T cell subset, CD4+ or CD8+ T cells, or bulk PBMC T cells (not recorded which). These receptors came from a woman aged 18-70 years in good health. The CDR3 runs from the conserved cysteine through the conserved F or W.

V: TRBV20-1; J: TRBJ2-7; length: 13; CDR3: CSARNRVEYEQYF
V: TRBV20-1; J: TRBJ2-7; length: 14; CDR3: CSTSQRGNSYEQYF
V: TRBV20-1; J: TRBJ2-1; length: 18; CDR3: CSARGVSGRGFSYNEQFF
V: TRBV4-1; J: TRBJ2-7; length: 20; CDR3: CASSRNPGNRGQSPLYEQYF
V: TRBV20-1; J: TRBJ2-1; length: 18; CDR3: CSARDLGTSGRIFNEQFF
V: TRBV5-1; J: TRBJ2-4; length: 12; CDR3: CASSTGQDIQYF
V: TRBV9; J: TRBJ2-7; length: 15; CDR3: CASSRTGNLIYEQYF
V: TRBV12-3/TRBV12-4; J: TRBJ2-6; length: 15; CDR3: CASSPGGSGANVLTF
V: TRBV12-3/TRBV12-4; J: TRBJ2-3; length: 15; CDR3: CASSTGTGFPDTQYF
V: TRBV5-1; J: TRBJ2-7; length: 14; CDR3: CASSLVRDSYEQYF